Sequencing of this T cell receptor beta chain was carried out in a study of blood T cells in healthy people across ages. This clonotype was seen only a few times. V dropped 1 base and J dropped 8; count of bases not matched to a gene: 8. The CDR3 extends over 16 amino acids. The V gene's germline CDR1 is SEHNR and CDR2 FQNEAQ (reference sequence). PCR was performed a second time for roughly 6 to 12 cycles using a sample-barcoded 5' primer and a J-beta primer mix. Each cDNA molecule was tagged by a template-switch adaptor with 12 random nucleotides. TCRdb redid the calling of the 5' RACE reads with MiXCR, one entry per CDR3 protein. The profile shows some 1.5 million distinct CDR3 sequences, roughly 30% of them singletons.

This chain links TRBV7-9 with TRBJ2-1; 10 positions agree with TRBD2. The TCR sequence derives from a woman in her 30s in good health. Input material: blood. The CDR3 reads CASSLGVISGGDEQFF. DNA of the CDR3: TGTGCCAGCAGCTTAGGCGTTATCAGCGGGGGGGATGAGCAGTTCTTC.